The source of this T cell receptor beta chain is a study of early T cells in non-severe SARS-CoV-2 infection. Background on the study: Chains from this unsorted whole-blood bulk RNA could not be paired. Study-level results: Private and CD4 specificities were missed by VDJdb matching, skewed to anti-spike CD8.

Attachment of unique molecular identifiers to individual cDNA molecules was performed. TCRdb re-called the 5' RACE reads through MiXCR, storing one row per CDR3 protein. The sample lists about 56,000 distinct CDR3 sequences, 8% to 11% occurring once. The table lists this clonotype with many counts. What it recognizes is unknown. Trimming took 4 bases from V and 9 from J, leaving 14 bases between them. Germline V gene lookup returns CDR1 MNHEY and CDR2 SVGEGT. The CDR3 loop spans 13 amino acids. The V gene is TRBV6-2 or TRBV6-3, the J gene TRBJ2-3, with D unclear. This TCR was recovered from an adult who was a healthcare worker with PCR-confirmed SARS-CoV-2 infection or an uninfected control (not recorded which). Sequencing was carried out using whole blood. CDR3 sequence (DNA): TGTGCCAGCAGTTTGACCCTCGGCGCGACGCAGTATTTT. It translates to CASSLTLGATQYF.